Following are 32 T cell receptor beta chains from one sample sequenced in a study of CD8+CD57+ T cells in acquired aplastic anemia. The template used for profiling TCR beta VDJ and CDR3 was genomic DNA. From the reads, TCRdb called clonotypes with MiXCR, one entry per CDR3 protein. This sample has some 140,000 distinct CDR3 sequences, with about 48% found just once. An expansion of CD8+CD57+ cells by flow cytometry had been shown in patients chosen for sequencing. The sample was sorted CD4+, CD8+, or CD8+CD57+ T cells (not recorded which) from PBMCs. The source is a human donor with aplastic anemia.

V gene TRBV2 combines with J gene TRBJ2-6; weak D call: TRBD1 (7 bases). The germline V and J ends were trimmed by 5 bases and 9 bases, with 14 bases remaining between them. The CDR3 length is 14 residues. From germline, CDR1 is SNHLY and CDR2 FYNNEI. In DNA form, the CDR3 reads TGTGCCAGCAGTCTCAGGGGGGCCTACAACGTCCTGACTTTC. Translated, it gives CASSLRGAYNVLTF.

This sequence joins TRBV20-1 and TRBJ2-7, with 9 bases aligning to TRBD2. There are 14 residues in the CDR3. After removal of 0 bases from V and 5 bases from J, the junction contained 5 bases not matched to a gene. Germline assignment: CDR1 DFQATT and CDR2 SNEGSKA (reference sequence). The CDR3 region is CSAREGLAGNEQYF. CDR3 DNA sequence: TGCAGTGCTAGAGAAGGGCTAGCGGGGAACGAGCAGTACTTC.

As DNA, the CDR3 is TGTGCCAGCAGCATACAGGGTAGTTCCGCCACTGAAGCTTTCTTT. This translates into CASSIQGSSATEAFF. The chain joins TRBV2 to TRBJ1-1, with D perhaps TRBD1 (6 bases). V lost 6 bases and J 4 bases, leaving 18 bases between the germline ends. The CDR3 runs to 15 residues. Germline-derived CDR1 and CDR2 are SNHLY and FYNNEI. Filled out from reference TRBV2 and TRBJ1-1, the complete variable domain reads EPEVTQTPSHQVTQMGQEVILRCVPISNHLYFYWYRQILGQKVEFLVSFYNNEISEKSEIFDDQFSVERPDGSNFTLKIRSTKLEDSAMYFCASSIQGSSATEAFFGQGTRLTVV.

The table lists this clonotype with many counts. The chain has TRBV6-5 and TRBJ1-1; D is unclear. Per the germline V gene, CDR1 is MNHEY and CDR2 is SVGAGI. The germline V and J ends were trimmed by 0 bases and 5 bases, with 10 bases remaining between them. This CDR3 region has 14 residues. For the CDR3, the DNA is TGTGCCAGCAGTTACTCGACACGGTGGACTGAAGCTTTCTTT. Amino acid sequence: CASSYSTRWTEAFF.

The chain carries TRBV10-1 and TRBJ1-2; the D gene is possibly TRBD1 (6 bases). This CDR3 is 11 amino acids long. Trimming pared 9 bases from V and 6 bases from J, leaving 11 bases between. Germline V CDR1 and CDR2: WNHNN, SYGVQD (reference sequence). CDR3 sequence: CARTGHHGYTF. As DNA, the CDR3 is TGCGCCAGGACGGGACACCATGGCTACACCTTC.

This chain connects TRBV10-3 to TRBJ2-3; D is undetermined. CDR1 is ENHRY and CDR2 is SYGVKD in the germline V gene. V was trimmed by 0 bases and J by 0 bases, leaving 7 bases between them. This CDR3 spans 15 amino acids. Here the CDR3 DNA reads TGTGCCATCAGTGAGTCAGTTGATAGCACAGATACGCAGTATTTT. This sequence encodes CAISESVDSTDTQYF.

Only a few counts were recorded for this clonotype. The V and J genes are TRBV15 and TRBJ2-7; 7 positions agree with TRBD2. This CDR3 has 13 residues. Germline assignment: CDR1 LNHNV and CDR2 YYDKDF (reference sequence). With V trimmed by 1 base and J by 5 bases, 2 bases remained unmatched. Here the CDR3 reads CATSRGLANEQYF. For the CDR3, the DNA is TGTGCCACCAGCAGAGGACTAGCCAACGAGCAGTACTTC.

The V gene is TRBV7-9, the J gene TRBJ1-1; D ambiguous. In germline, CDR1 is SEHNR, CDR2 FQNEAQ (reference sequence). The CDR3 runs 13 residues. V lost 6 bases and J 1 base, leaving 9 bases between the germline ends. The CDR3 loop reads CASRESPNTEAFF. In DNA form, the CDR3 reads TGTGCCAGCAGGGAGAGCCCGAACACTGAAGCTTTCTTT.

In its sample, this clonotype was seen once. This chain connects TRBV20-1 to TRBJ2-3, with 13 bases fitting TRBD2. This CDR3 has 17 amino acids. Germline trimming cut 6 bases from V and 4 bases from J; bases unmatched to any gene: 13. Looked up from germline, CDR1 is DFQATT and CDR2 is SNEGSKA (reference sequence). The CDR3 nucleotides read TGCAGTGCAAGACTAGCGGGGGGCCCCGTCACAGCAGATACGCAGTATTTT. Its protein is CSARLAGGPVTADTQYF.

The chain links TRBV7-9 to TRBJ2-7; 8 positions agree with TRBD2. Germline lookup yields CDR1 SEHNR and CDR2 FQNEAQ (reference sequence). CDR3 length: 14 amino acids. With V trimmed by 4 bases and J by 6 bases, 8 bases remained unmatched. The CDR3 reads CASSYSGGQREQYF. CDR3 nucleotide sequence: TGTGCCAGCAGCTATTCGGGGGGGCAGCGCGAGCAGTACTTC.

This clonotype was recorded many times. The chain joins TRBV27 to TRBJ2-5; TRBD1 or TRBD2 may be the D gene (5 bases each). Germline V CDR1 and CDR2: MNHEY, SMNVEV (reference sequence). This CDR3 has 13 residues. Trimming cost V 5 bases and J 3 bases, with 10 bases left between them. The CDR3 bases are TGTGCCAGCAGTGGGACGGAAGAAGAGACCCAGTACTTC. It codes for CASSGTEEETQYF.

The chain carries TRBV2 and TRBJ2-7, with unresolved D. Germline lookup yields CDR1 SNHLY and CDR2 FYNNEI. CDR3 length equals 13 residues. Between the trimmed V and J ends, which lost 5 bases and 2 bases, there was a span of 10 bases. CDR3 nucleotides: TGTGCCAGCAGTACGGGCCTCGCCTACGAGCAGTACTTC. Amino acids: CASSTGLAYEQYF.

V usage is TRBV7-2 and J usage is TRBJ2-5; 10 bases line up with TRBD1. V shed 7 bases, J shed 2 bases, and the junction held 7 bases outside the gene matches. The length of the CDR3 is 15 residues. In germline, CDR1 is SGHTA, CDR2 FQGNSA. DNA for the CDR3: TGTGCCAGCATCATAGACAGGGGGCGGCAAGAGACCCAGTACTTC. Encoded protein: CASIIDRGRQETQYF.

This sequence joins TRBV15 and TRBJ1-1; D ambiguous. CDR3 length equals 14 residues. V was pared by 3 bases and J by 5 bases, with 13 bases between. Germline CDR1 LNHNV, CDR2 YYDKDF (reference sequence). CDR3 nucleotide sequence: TGTGCCACCAGCAGTTTGGGAACCGGGACTGAAGCTTTCTTT. It is translated as CATSSLGTGTEAFF.

V is TRBV10-3 and J is TRBJ2-3, with TRBD2 matching 10 bases. This CDR3 is 15 amino acids long. Germline-derived CDR1 and CDR2 are ENHRY and SYGVKD. Trimming at V came to 0 bases and at J to 7 bases, leaving 4 bases not matched to a gene. Here the CDR3 reads CAISESLGLANTQYF. CDR3 DNA sequence: TGTGCCATCAGTGAGTCGCTGGGACTAGCGAATACGCAGTATTTT.

The chain is built from TRBV2 and TRBJ2-1, with a tentative D call TRBD2 (6 bases). V was clipped by 3 bases and J by 5 bases, with 11 bases between them. The CDR3 has 14 residues. CDR1 and CDR2 (germline): SNHLY, FYNNEI. The CDR3 spells CASSERGTNNEQFF. CDR3 in DNA: TGTGCCAGCAGTGAGCGGGGAACAAACAATGAGCAGTTCTTC.

The genes are TRBV20-1 and TRBJ2-1; 7 nucleotides line up with TRBD2. V shed 6 bases and J 6 bases; nucleotides not matched to a gene: 2. CDR1 DFQATT and CDR2 SNEGSKA come from the germline V gene (reference sequence). This CDR3 has 11 amino acids. This CDR3 reads CSAGTTNEQFF. As DNA, the CDR3 is TGCAGTGCAGGGACTACCAATGAGCAGTTCTTC.

This clonotype has at least ten counts. CDR3 DNA sequence: TGTGCCAGCAGCTTGGGCCCAGCGGATAGCTCCTACAATGAGCAGTTCTTC. It codes for CASSLGPADSSYNEQFF. This sequence joins TRBV5-4 and TRBJ2-1; possibly TRBD2 for D (5 bases). The CDR3 extends over 17 amino acids. CDR1 and CDR2 (germline): SGHNT, YYREEE (reference sequence). Trimming took off 0 bases at V and 0 bases at J, with 13 bases between the two ends.

V is TRBV20-1 and J is TRBJ1-2, with D unresolved. The V gene's germline CDR1 is DFQATT and CDR2 SNEGSKA (reference sequence). The CDR3 has 12 amino acids. Trimming left V 5 bases short and J 13 bases short, with 20 bases between. CDR3 DNA sequence: TGCAGTGCTGCTGACCAAGCAGGAGTCGGCACCTTC. Amino acids: CSAADQAGVGTF.

V gene TRBV10-3 combines with J gene TRBJ2-1; 8 bases fit TRBD2. J was trimmed by 2 bases and V by 0 bases; bases with no gene match: 3. The CDR3 is made up of 16 amino acids. CDR1 is ENHRY and CDR2 is SYGVKD in the germline V gene. The CDR3 region is CAISESLAAAYNEQFF. The CDR3 DNA reads as TGTGCCATCAGTGAGTCACTAGCGGCGGCCTACAATGAGCAGTTCTTC.

This clonotype came up a few times. V gene TRBV10-3 combines with J gene TRBJ1-6; 7 bases are shared with TRBD1. Germline V CDR1 and CDR2: ENHRY, SYGVKD. The CDR3 has 13 amino acids. V was pared by 6 bases and J by 6 bases, with 2 bases of the junction left unmatched. The CDR3 spells CAIRGTANSPLHF. CDR3 nucleotides: TGTGCCATCAGAGGGACAGCTAATTCACCCCTCCACTTT.

V usage is TRBV20-1 and J usage is TRBJ2-5; D gene unclear. CDR3 length equals 10 residues. Trimming pared 4 bases from V and 5 bases from J, leaving 5 bases between. Germline CDR1 and CDR2: DFQATT and SNEGSKA (reference sequence). CDR3 sequence: CSATGETQYF. CDR3 DNA: TGCAGTGCTACCGGGGAGACCCAGTACTTC.

J is TRBJ1-1 and V is TRBV29-1, with 9 bases aligning to TRBD1. V shed 5 bases, J shed 10 bases, and the junction held 8 bases outside the gene matches. Germline loops: CDR1 SQVTM, CDR2 ANQGSEA. CDR3 length: 12 residues. The CDR3, as DNA: TGCAGCGTTCTACAGGGGGCGAATTCAGCTTTCTTT. This encodes CSVLQGANSAFF.

This clonotype was observed at least ten times. This chain links TRBV24-1 with TRBJ2-1; unclear D gene. Germline CDR1 reads KGHDR; CDR2 reads SFDVKD. V shed 9 bases and J shed 4 bases, with 12 bases lying between them. This CDR3 has 13 residues. CDR3 DNA sequence: TGTGCCACCCGTAAGGGCCTATACAATGAGCAGTTCTTC. This translates into CATRKGLYNEQFF.

This clonotype was seen more than once but under ten times. The chain is built from TRBV9 and TRBJ1-6, with D maybe TRBD1 (5 bases). CDR3 length: 12 amino acids. Germline CDR1 SGDLS, CDR2 YYNGEE. The V and J ends lost 3 bases and 10 bases respectively, with 8 bases between them. The CDR3 region is CASSGTGSPLHF. CDR3 coding DNA: TGTGCCAGCAGCGGCACAGGCTCACCCCTCCACTTT.

This sequence joins TRBV19 and TRBJ1-5; no firm D call. There are 14 residues in the CDR3. CDR1 is LNHDA and CDR2 is SQIVND in the germline V gene (reference sequence). The V end was cut by 3 bases, the J end by 6 bases, with 12 bases between. The chain's CDR3 is CASSIRGLGQPQHF. In DNA form, the CDR3 reads TGTGCCAGTAGTATCCGGGGATTAGGTCAGCCCCAGCATTTT.

CDR3 coding DNA: TGCAGCGTTGACAGACAGGGGGCGACCCAGTACTTC. This codes for CSVDRQGATQYF. The chain couples TRBV29-1 to TRBJ2-5, with 10 positions matching TRBD1. Germline V lookup: CDR1 SQVTM, CDR2 ANQGSEA. The V gene end was trimmed by 3 bases and the J gene end by 7 bases; junction bases not matched to a gene: 2. This CDR3 comprises 12 residues.

The rearrangement links TRBV5-5 to TRBJ2-5; D may be TRBD1 (6 bases). CDR3 length: 15 amino acids. Germline CDR1 is SGHKS and CDR2 is YYEKEE (reference sequence). V was pared by 1 base and J by 0 bases, with 10 bases between. This CDR3 reads CASSLWQGYQETQYF. In DNA, the CDR3 is TGTGCCAGCAGCTTGTGGCAGGGGTACCAAGAGACCCAGTACTTC.

The rearrangement uses TRBV10-1 and TRBJ2-7; 9 nucleotides agree with TRBD2. V dropped 0 bases and J dropped 3; count of bases not matched to a gene: 0. The CDR3 contains 14 residues. Germline lookup yields CDR1 WNHNN and CDR2 SYGVQD (reference sequence). The CDR3 DNA follows: TGCGCCAGCAGTGAGTCGACTAGCGGCTACGAGCAGTACTTC. Translating gives CASSESTSGYEQYF.

This clonotype occurred many times. The chain links TRBV4-3 to TRBJ2-5, with 14 bases identical to TRBD2. Germline-derived CDR1 and CDR2 are LGHNA and YSLEER. The CDR3 spans 17 residues. V dropped 1 base and J dropped 3; count of bases not matched to a gene: 4. CDR3 DNA: TGCGCCAGCAGCCAAGGACTAGCGGGGGGGCCTGAAGAGACCCAGTACTTC. Encoded protein: CASSQGLAGGPEETQYF.

This chain joins TRBV10-3 and TRBJ2-3, with a weak D call TRBD2 (5 bases). V dropped 3 bases and J dropped 6 bases, with 13 bases sitting between them. This CDR3 has 14 residues. Germline CDR1 and CDR2: ENHRY and SYGVKD. The CDR3 loop reads CAISDGVSSDTQYF. As DNA, the CDR3 is TGTGCCATCAGTGACGGGGTTAGCTCGGATACGCAGTATTTT.

In this sample, this clonotype turned up once. V is TRBV25-1 and J is TRBJ2-7, with a weak D call TRBD1 (5 bases). This CDR3 region has 11 residues. In germline, CDR1 is MGHDK, CDR2 SYGVNS. V gave up 6 bases and J gave up 2 bases, with 5 bases separating them. The CDR3, as DNA: TGTGCCAGCAGCAGGGCCTACGAGCAGTACTTC. It yields the protein CASSRAYEQYF.